This is a list of T cell receptor beta chains from one sample in a study of blood T cells in healthy people across ages. One entry per CDR3 protein, called by TCRdb with MiXCR from the 5' RACE reads. The table includes roughly 570,000 distinct CDR3 sequences, roughly a quarter detected once. Specimen: blood. The source is a woman in her 70s in good health. CDR3s include the opening cysteine and the closing phenylalanine or tryptophan. A D gene is named only where the DNA matches it firmly. Part of the rows lack a size; the others show once, few, many or a class for expanded clones.

abundance	d_gene	j_gene	v_gene	CDR3nt	CDR3aa
few	-	TRBJ1-5	TRBV6-6	TGTGCCAGCAGTTATCAGGGGAGTCAGCCCCAGCATTTT	CASSYQGSQPQHF
-	-	TRBJ2-5	TRBV5-1	TGCGCCAGCAGCCCCCTTGGGCAGGCGGACCAAGAGACCCAGTACTTC	CASSPLGQADQETQYF
few	TRBD2	TRBJ2-3	TRBV4-3	TGCGCCAGCAGCCAAGGCGCGGGGGGCAGAGATACGCAGTATTTT	CASSQGAGGRDTQYF
few	-	TRBJ2-1	TRBV7-9	TGTGCCAGCAGCTTAGGGGCTACCTGGGAGCAGTTCTTC	CASSLGATWEQFF
-	-	TRBJ2-7	TRBV7-2	TGTGCCAGCAGCTCCTATGCGGACTCCTACGAGCAGTACTTC	CASSSYADSYEQYF
-	-	TRBJ2-1	TRBV5-4	TGTGCCAGCAGCTTGGATTTCCGCAGGGAGGAAGGCAATGAGCAGTTCTTC	CASSLDFRREEGNEQFF
-	TRBD1	TRBJ1-6	TRBV20-1	TGCAGTGCCCTGGGACAGGGAAATTCACCCCTCCACTTT	CSALGQGNSPLHF
-	-	TRBJ1-5	TRBV24-1	TGTGCCACCAGTGATTTGCATGGTCATCAGCCCCAGCATTTT	CATSDLHGHQPQHF
many	-	TRBJ2-7	TRBV6-5	TGTGCCAGCAGTGCTCGAGGAGACTCCTACGAGCAGTACTTC	CASSARGDSYEQYF
once	-	TRBJ2-1	TRBV27	TGTGCCAGCAGGACGACAAATGAGCAGTTCTTC	CASRTTNEQFF
-	TRBD2	TRBJ2-7	TRBV7-2	TGTGCCAGCAGCCCCCCGGGACTAGCGGGACGACCCTACGAGCAGTACTTC	CASSPPGLAGRPYEQYF
-	TRBD1	TRBJ2-6	TRBV4-3	TGCGCCAGCAGCGATCGCTCCGGGACAGGGGCGTCCGGGGCCAACGTCCTGACTTTC	CASSDRSGTGASGANVLTF
few	-	TRBJ1-1	TRBV7-9	TGTGCCAGCAGCTCCACCGCCAGGGACACTGAAGCTTTCTTT	CASSSTARDTEAFF
few	-	TRBJ2-7	TRBV5-1	TGCGCCAGCAGCCCCCAGGGTTTGACGGACGAGCAGTACTTC	CASSPQGLTDEQYF
few	-	TRBJ2-3	TRBV10-3	TGTGCCATCAGTAACCCTCAGGGTACGCAGTATTTT	CAISNPQGTQYF
-	-	TRBJ1-4	TRBV13	TGTGCCAGCAGCTCAGGGCCCGATGAAAAACTGTTTTTT	CASSSGPDEKLFF